This TCR beta chain stems from a study of cytomegalovirus exposure and HLA in healthy donors. Notes on the study in general: Of the V segments, some could not be distinguished, including TRBV6-2 and TRBV6-3, and were excluded. Most TCR sequences proved rare, with some public TCRs found in many donors.

The germline gives CDR1 MNHEY, CDR2 SVGAGI. This CDR3 has 13 residues. Trimming took off 3 bases at V and 4 bases at J, with 7 bases between the two ends. Comments on this clone: Its specificity is not known.

A multiplex PCR was run with 60 Vbeta primers and 13 Jbeta primers. Some clones are missing from TCRdb's copy, which holds only in-frame ones; the method was immunoSEQ multiplex PCR. Among 150,000 to 170,000 clones, nearly 80% were seen once, and the ten largest hold more than 10%. Sequenced sample: PBMCs. The TCR originated in a man aged 25-45 years in good health and CMV-seropositive. V gene TRBV6-5 combines with J gene TRBJ1-5, with D perhaps TRBD1 (5 bases). CDR3 sequence: CASSYGQNQPQHF. The CDR3 bases are TGTGCCAGCAGTTATGGACAAAATCAGCCCCAGCATTTT.